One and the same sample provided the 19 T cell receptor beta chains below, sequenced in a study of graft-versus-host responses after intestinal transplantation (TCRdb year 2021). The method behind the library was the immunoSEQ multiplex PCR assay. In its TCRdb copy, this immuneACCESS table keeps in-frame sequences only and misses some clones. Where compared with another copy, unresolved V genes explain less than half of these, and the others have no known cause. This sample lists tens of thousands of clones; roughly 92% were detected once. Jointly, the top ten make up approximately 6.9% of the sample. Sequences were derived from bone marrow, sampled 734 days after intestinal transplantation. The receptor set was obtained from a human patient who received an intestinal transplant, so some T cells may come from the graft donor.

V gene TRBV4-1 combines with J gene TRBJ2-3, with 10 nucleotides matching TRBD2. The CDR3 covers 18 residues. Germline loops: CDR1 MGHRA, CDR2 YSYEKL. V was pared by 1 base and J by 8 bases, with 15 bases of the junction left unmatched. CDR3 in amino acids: CASSQGGDTSGIVVTQYF. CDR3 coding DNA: TGCGCCAGCAGCCAAGGGGGGGATACTAGCGGGATTGTGGTTACGCAGTATTTT.

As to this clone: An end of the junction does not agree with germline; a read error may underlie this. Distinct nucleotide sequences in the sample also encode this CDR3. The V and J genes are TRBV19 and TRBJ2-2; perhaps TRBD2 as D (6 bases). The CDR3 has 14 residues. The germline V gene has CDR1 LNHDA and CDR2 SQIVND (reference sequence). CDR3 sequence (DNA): TGTGCCAGTAGCGGGAGAACGAACACTGGGGAGCTGTTTTTT. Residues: CASSGRTNTGELFF. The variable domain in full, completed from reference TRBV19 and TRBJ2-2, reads DGGITQSPKYLFRKEGQNVTLSCEQNLNHDAMYWYRQDPGQGLRLIYYSQIVNDFQKGDIAEGYSVSREKKESFPLTVTSAQKNPTAFYLCASSGRTNTGELFFGEGSRLTVL.

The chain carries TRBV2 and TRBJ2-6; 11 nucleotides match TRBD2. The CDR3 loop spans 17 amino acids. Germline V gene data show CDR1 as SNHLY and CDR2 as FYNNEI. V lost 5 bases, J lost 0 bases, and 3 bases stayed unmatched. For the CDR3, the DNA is TGTGCCAGCAGTTTCCTAGCGGGGGGCTCTGGGGCCAACGTCCTGACTTTC. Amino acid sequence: CASSFLAGGSGANVLTF.

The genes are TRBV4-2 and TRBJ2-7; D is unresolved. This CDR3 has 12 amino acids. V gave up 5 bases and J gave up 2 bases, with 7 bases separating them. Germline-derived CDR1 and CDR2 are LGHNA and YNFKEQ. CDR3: CASSLDAYEQYF. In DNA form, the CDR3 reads TGTGCCAGCAGCTTGGACGCCTACGAGCAGTACTTC.

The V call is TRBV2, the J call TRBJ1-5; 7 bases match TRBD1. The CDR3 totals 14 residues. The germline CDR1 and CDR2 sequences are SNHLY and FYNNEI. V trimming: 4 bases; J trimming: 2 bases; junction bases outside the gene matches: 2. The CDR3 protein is CASSVTGGNQPQHF. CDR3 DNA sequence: TGTGCCAGCAGTGTAACAGGGGGCAATCAGCCCCAGCATTTT.

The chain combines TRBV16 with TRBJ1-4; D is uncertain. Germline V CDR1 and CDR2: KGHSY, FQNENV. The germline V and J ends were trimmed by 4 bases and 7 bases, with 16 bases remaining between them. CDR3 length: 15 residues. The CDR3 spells CASSRRWIEVEKLFF. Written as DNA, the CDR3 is TGTGCCAGCAGCCGCCGTTGGATAGAGGTTGAAAAACTGTTTTTT.

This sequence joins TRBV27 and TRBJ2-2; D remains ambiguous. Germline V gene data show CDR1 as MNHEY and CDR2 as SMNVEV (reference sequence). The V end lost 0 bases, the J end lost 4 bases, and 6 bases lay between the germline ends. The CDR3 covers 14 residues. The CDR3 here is CASSLSGGTGELFF. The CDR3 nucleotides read TGTGCCAGCAGTTTATCGGGTGGCACCGGGGAGCTGTTTTTT.

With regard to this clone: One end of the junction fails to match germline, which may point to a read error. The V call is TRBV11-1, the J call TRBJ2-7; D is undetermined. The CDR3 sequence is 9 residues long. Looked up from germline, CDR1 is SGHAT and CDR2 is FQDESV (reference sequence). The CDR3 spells CASSLVRNF. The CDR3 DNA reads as TGTGCCAGCAGCTTGGTGAGAAACTTC. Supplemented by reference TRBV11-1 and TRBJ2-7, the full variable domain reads EAEVAQSPRYKITEKSQAVAFWCDPISGHATLYWYRQILGQGPELLVQFQDESVVDDSQLPKDRFSAERLKGVDSTLKIQPAELGDSAMYLCASSLVRNFGPGTRLTVT.

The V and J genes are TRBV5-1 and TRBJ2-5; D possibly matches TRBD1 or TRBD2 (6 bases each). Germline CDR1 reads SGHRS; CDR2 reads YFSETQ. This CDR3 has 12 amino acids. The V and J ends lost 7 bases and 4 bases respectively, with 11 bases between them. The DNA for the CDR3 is TGCGCCAGCGGGGGGCTCGGAGAGACCCAGTACTTC. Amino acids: CASGGLGETQYF.

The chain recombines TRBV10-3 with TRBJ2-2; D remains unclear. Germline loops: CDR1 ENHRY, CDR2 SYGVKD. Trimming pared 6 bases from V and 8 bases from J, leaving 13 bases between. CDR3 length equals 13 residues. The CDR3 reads CAISTVVSGELFF. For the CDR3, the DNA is TGTGCCATCAGCACAGTAGTATCGGGGGAGCTGTTTTTT.

The CDR3 loop is CASSQTDMGNEQFF. The CDR3 DNA follows: TGCGCCAGCAGCCAAACTGATATGGGGAATGAGCAGTTCTTC. The genes are TRBV4-1 and TRBJ2-1; D gene ambiguous. With 2 bases removed from V and 7 bases from J, the gap between germline ends came to 12 bases. CDR1 and CDR2 from the germline V gene are MGHRA and YSYEKL. The CDR3 consists of 14 residues.

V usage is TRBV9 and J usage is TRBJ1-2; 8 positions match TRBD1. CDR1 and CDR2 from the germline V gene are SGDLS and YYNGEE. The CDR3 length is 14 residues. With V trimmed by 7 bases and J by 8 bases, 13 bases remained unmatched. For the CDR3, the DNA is TGTGCCAGCCGACCTTCAGGGGGCGGAAAAGGCTACACCTTC. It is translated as CASRPSGGGKGYTF.

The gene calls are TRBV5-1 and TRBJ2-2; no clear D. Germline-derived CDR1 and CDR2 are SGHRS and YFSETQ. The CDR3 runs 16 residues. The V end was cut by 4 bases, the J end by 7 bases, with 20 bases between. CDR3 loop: CASSPYSNKPGGELFF. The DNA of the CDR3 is TGCGCCAGCAGCCCATACTCAAATAAACCGGGCGGGGAGCTGTTTTTT.

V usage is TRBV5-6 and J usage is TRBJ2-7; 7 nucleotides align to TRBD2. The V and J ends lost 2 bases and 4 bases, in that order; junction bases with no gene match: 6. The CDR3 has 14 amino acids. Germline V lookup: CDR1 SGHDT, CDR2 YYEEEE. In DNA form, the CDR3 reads TGTGCCAGCAGCTTACCGGGAGGAATATACGAGCAGTACTTC. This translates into CASSLPGGIYEQYF.

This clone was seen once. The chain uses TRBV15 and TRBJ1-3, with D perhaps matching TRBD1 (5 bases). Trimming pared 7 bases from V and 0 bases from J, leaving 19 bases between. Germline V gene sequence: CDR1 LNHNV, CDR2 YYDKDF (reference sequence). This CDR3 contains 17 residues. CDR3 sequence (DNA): TGTGCCACCACCTTCCAAACGTCCAGGGCCTCTGGAAACACCATATATTTT. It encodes CATTFQTSRASGNTIYF.

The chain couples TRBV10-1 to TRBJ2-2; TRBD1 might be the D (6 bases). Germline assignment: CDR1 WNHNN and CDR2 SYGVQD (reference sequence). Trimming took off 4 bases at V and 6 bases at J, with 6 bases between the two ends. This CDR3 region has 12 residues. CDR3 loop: CASSGQAGELFF. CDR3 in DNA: TGCGCCAGCAGTGGACAGGCCGGGGAGCTGTTTTTT.

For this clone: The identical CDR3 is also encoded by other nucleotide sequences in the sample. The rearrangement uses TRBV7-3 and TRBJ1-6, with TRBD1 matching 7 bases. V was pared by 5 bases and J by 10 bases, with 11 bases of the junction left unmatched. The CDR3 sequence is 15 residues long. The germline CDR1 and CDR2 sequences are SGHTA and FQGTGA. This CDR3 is CASSVGEGARSPLHF. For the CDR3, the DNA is TGTGCCAGCAGCGTCGGGGAGGGGGCGAGGTCACCCCTCCACTTT.

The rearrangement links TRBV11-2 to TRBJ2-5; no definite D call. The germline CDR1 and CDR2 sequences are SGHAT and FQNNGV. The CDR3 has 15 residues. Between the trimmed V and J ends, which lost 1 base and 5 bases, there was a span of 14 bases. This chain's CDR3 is CASSLGATQGETQYF. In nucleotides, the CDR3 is TGTGCCAGCAGCTTAGGAGCGACCCAAGGGGAGACCCAGTACTTC.

CDR3 sequence reads: CASSPGLTYEQYF. The CDR3, as DNA: TGTGCCAGCAGCCCGGGCCTCACCTACGAGCAGTACTTC. The genes are TRBV14 and TRBJ2-7; D is ambiguous. Germline V lookup: CDR1 SGHDN, CDR2 FVKESK. The V end lost 4 bases, the J end lost 2 bases, and 9 bases lay between the germline ends. This CDR3 is 13 amino acids long. Filled out from reference TRBV14 and TRBJ2-7, the complete variable domain reads EAGVTQFPSHSVIEKGQTVTLRCDPISGHDNLYWYRRVMGKEIKFLLHFVKESKQDESGMPNNRFLAERTGGTYSTLKVQPAELEDSGVYFCASSPGLTYEQYFGPGTRLTVT.